These T cell receptor beta chains were read from a single sample in a study of monozygotic twins with inflammatory bowel disease. TCRdb re-called the 5' RACE reads and gives one entry per CDR3 protein, without DNA. The table for this sample gives fewer than 150,000 distinct CDR3 sequences. Sequenced: blood. Receptor source: a human donor with ulcerative colitis or Crohn's disease, or a healthy co-twin of an affected twin (not recorded which). Each CDR3 is given with its conserved first and last residue. Each record gives: V gene, CDR3 length, J gene, CDR3 protein.

>TRBV7-9|12|TRBJ1-1
CASSLMFTEAFF
>TRBV19|17|TRBJ1-1
CASSIWPPDRLNTEAFF
>TRBV5-1|13|TRBJ2-5
CASRTLPQETQYF
>TRBV5-5|17|TRBJ2-3
CASSPRRYRDRSDTQYF
>TRBV20-1|13|TRBJ1-6
CSARDPANSPLHF
>TRBV30|14|TRBJ1-6
CAWSVKGMNSPLHF
>TRBV28|13|TRBJ2-1
CASSLAVYNEQFF
>TRBV7-2|15|TRBJ2-7
CASSPRQGASTEQYF
>TRBV6-5|12|TRBJ2-5
CASSYSGETQYF
>TRBV30|14|TRBJ2-7
CAWSPGLLGYEQYF
>TRBV5-6|15|TRBJ1-4
CASSSGQGGGEKLFF
>TRBV7-9|16|TRBJ2-3
CASSETSGGAVGTQYF
>TRBV30|13|TRBJ2-7
CAWSRDRGYEQYF
>TRBV28|15|TRBJ2-2
CASRRTGRNTGELFF
>TRBV7-2|17|TRBJ1-6
CASSLMGQGAYNSPLHF
>TRBV7-2|17|TRBJ1-3
CASSLAASVYSGNTIYF
>TRBV5-4|13|TRBJ2-3
CASSLRGDDTQYF
>TRBV6-2/TRBV6-3|15|TRBJ2-7
CASSDPTGGTYEQYF
>TRBV7-2|11|TRBJ1-1
CARKTGIEAFF
>TRBV11-2|15|TRBJ1-6
CASSLALQANSPLHF
>TRBV5-1|12|TRBJ1-6
CASGRVGSPLHF
>TRBV7-9|16|TRBJ1-2
CASSLARGEGFDGYTF
>TRBV20-1|18|TRBJ1-1
CSARALLTPGHPINEAFF
>TRBV20-1|15|TRBJ2-3
CSASLSGALEDTQYF
>TRBV29-1|13|TRBJ1-3
CSVDRSSGNTIYF
>TRBV10-3|16|TRBJ2-7
CAISESNGGVSYEQYF
>TRBV20-1|15|TRBJ1-5
CSAAFGTDDNQPQHF
>TRBV5-4|13|TRBJ2-3
CASSLTQGDTQYF
>TRBV5-6|15|TRBJ1-1
CASSQLDRLGTEAFF
>TRBV29-1|15|TRBJ2-3
CSGKGSGGRGDTQYF
>TRBV5-1|16|TRBJ2-3
CASSYERGAGTDTQYF
>TRBV5-6|14|TRBJ2-4
CASSLGQGWDIQYF
>TRBV12-3/TRBV12-4|14|TRBJ2-7
CASSRTGIGYEQYF
>TRBV5-4|14|TRBJ2-3
CASSRPAATDTQYF
>TRBV24-1|15|TRBJ2-2
CATTKGGTGTGELFF
>TRBV5-1|14|TRBJ2-7
CASSLGTDPYEQYF
>TRBV4-2|15|TRBJ2-5
CASSQEPGIGETQYF
>TRBV7-6|16|TRBJ2-7
CASSLHTGTGSLEQYF
>TRBV5-1|13|TRBJ1-1
CASSLREGTEAFF
>TRBV3-1|17|TRBJ2-5
CASSQEKIAGPQETQYF
>TRBV11-2|13|TRBJ2-3
CASSRGRGDTQYF
>TRBV27|13|TRBJ1-1
CASKDRADTEAFF
>TRBV7-2|15|TRBJ2-2
CASSFTTGPTGELFF
>TRBV20-1|13|TRBJ1-3
CSADNLPGNTIYF
>TRBV5-4|15|TRBJ2-3
CASSTRTGGWNTQYF
>TRBV6-5|14|TRBJ1-2
CASSYGGQGSGYTF
>TRBV5-1|16|TRBJ2-7
CASRSGRTPSSYEQYF
>TRBV19|16|TRBJ2-1
CASRPFTSGGYNEQFF